This TCR beta chain was captured in a study of cytomegalovirus exposure and HLA in healthy donors. For this clone: The antigen is undetermined.

PCR used 60 Vbeta primers and 13 Jbeta primers. The protocol was immunoSEQ multiplex PCR, while the TCRdb copy is restricted to in-frame clones and leaves out a portion. The sample lists some 99,000 clones; roughly 71% were seen once. General study findings and limits: It was assumed in the presence/absence analyses that sequencing depth was roughly uniform across donors. In vitro work confirmed that a few CMV-associated chains recognize CMV antigens. Data from an earlier analysis indicated that most TCR beta V segments were productive either about 87% or about 30% of the time.

Between the trimmed V and J ends, which lost 1 base and 3 bases, there was a span of 13 bases. The CDR3 is 15 residues long. Germline-derived CDR1 and CDR2 are SGHNT and YYREEE (reference sequence). The chain joins TRBV5-4 to TRBJ1-1, with D maybe TRBD1 (5 bases). The clonotype was recovered from a woman in her 70s in good health and CMV-seropositive. The sample comprised PBMCs. CDR3 DNA sequence: TGTGCCAGCAGCTTGACCGAAGGGGCTTACACTGAAGCTTTCTTT. Its protein is CASSLTEGAYTEAFF.